This is a list of T cell receptor beta chains from one sample in a study of control samples from healthy donors and cancer patients. Using immunoSEQ multiplex PCR, the repertoire was profiled, and TCRdb retains in-frame clones only, with some absent. Here the sample spans roughly 150,000 clones, about 90% being singletons. Specimen: blood. The receptors stem from a woman aged 25 to 39 in good health. CDR3s include the opening cysteine and the closing phenylalanine or tryptophan. The D gene is left open where the match is weak. Only part of the rows carry a size: once, few, many, or a class if the clone is expanded.

clone_size	j_call	v_call	d_call	cdr3_nt	cdr3_aa
few	TRBJ2-2	TRBV5-1	-	TGCGCCAGCAGCTTGTCCCGGGACCTTAGCGGGGAGCTGTTTTTT	CASSLSRDLSGELFF
-	TRBJ1-1	TRBV10-2	-	TGCGCCAGCAGTCCAGGGGCGTGGACTGAAGCTTTCTTT	CASSPGAWTEAFF
-	TRBJ1-1	TRBV5-6	-	TGTGCCAGCAGCTCCCATTTGAACACTGAAGCTTTCTTT	CASSSHLNTEAFF
-	TRBJ1-1	TRBV5-1	TRBD1	TGCGCCAGCAGCCCAGGCAGGGGGGCGACTGGGACTGAAGCTTTCTTT	CASSPGRGATGTEAFF
-	TRBJ1-3	TRBV28	-	TGTGCCAGCAGTTTGAGATATGGAAACACCATATATTTT	CASSLRYGNTIYF
-	TRBJ1-2	TRBV29-1	-	TGCAGCGTTGAAGAAGGCGGGACCCTCCGGGGGTATGGCTACACCTTC	CSVEEGGTLRGYGYTF
-	TRBJ2-1	TRBV7-7	TRBD2	TGTGCTGGCAGCCCCTTAGCGGGAGCCTACAATGAGCAGTTCTTC	CAGSPLAGAYNEQFF
-	TRBJ1-2	TRBV6-5	-	TGTGCCAGCACGTTTGAGGTCCGGGGGGGCTATGGCTACACCTTC	CASTFEVRGGYGYTF
few	TRBJ2-7	TRBV5-1	-	TGCGCCAGCAGCCATGACGGTAGAAGCTCCTACGAGCAGTACTTC	CASSHDGRSSYEQYF
-	TRBJ1-5	TRBV7-8	-	TGTGCCAGCAGCTTAAATTCGGGGCAGGCTAGCAATCAGCCCCAGCATTTT	CASSLNSGQASNQPQHF
once	TRBJ2-5	TRBV2	TRBD1	TGTGCCAGCAGTGCCGGGACAGGGGGGGGAGAGACCCAGTACTTC	CASSAGTGGGETQYF
-	TRBJ2-3	TRBV11-2	-	TGTGCCAGCAGCCCCGGGCGCCCAGATACGCAGTATTTT	CASSPGRPDTQYF
-	TRBJ2-1	TRBV27	TRBD2	TGTGCCAGCAGTTCAGGTCGCGGGAGGATACTTAATGAGCAGTTCTTC	CASSSGRGRILNEQFF
-	TRBJ1-1	TRBV9	-	TGTGCCAGCAGTCTTACCGGGGGGGGGCTGCGAAGCACTGAAGCTTTCTTT	CASSLTGGGLRSTEAFF
-	TRBJ2-3	TRBV28	TRBD1	TGTGCCAGCTGGAGTCGACAGGGGACGGATACGCAGTATTTT	CASWSRQGTDTQYF
-	TRBJ1-2	TRBV4-1	-	TGCGCCAGCAGCCAAGATCAGGTCCCTAACTATGGCTACACCTTC	CASSQDQVPNYGYTF
-	TRBJ2-1	TRBV11-3	TRBD1	TGTGCCAGCAGCTCCGGGACAGGGGGCTACAATGAGCAGTTCTTC	CASSSGTGGYNEQFF
once	TRBJ1-1	TRBV28	-	TGTGCCAGCAGTTTATCCTCCCGAGGCACTGAAGCTTTCTTT	CASSLSSRGTEAFF
-	TRBJ1-6	TRBV6-5	-	TGTGCCAGCAGGCTAACCCCCCTTTTGCCCCTCCACTTT	CASRLTPLLPLHF
once	TRBJ2-2	TRBV28	-	TGTGCCAGCCACAAAGTTAACACCGGGGAGCTGTTTTTT	CASHKVNTGELFF
-	TRBJ2-7	TRBV13	TRBD2	TGTGCCAGCAGCCCGGGACTAGAGGGCCTCGAGCAGTACTTC	CASSPGLEGLEQYF
-	TRBJ2-7	TRBV20-1	-	TGCAGTGCACAGCTAGAGTACGAGCAGTACTTC	CSAQLEYEQYF
-	TRBJ2-1	TRBV18	TRBD1	TGTGCCAGCTCACCACCTCGAGGGGGCCTGAATGAGCAGTTCTTC	CASSPPRGGLNEQFF
-	TRBJ2-1	TRBV19	-	TGTGCCAGTAGTTCAGATGACGCCCCGCCCTACAATGAGCAGTTCTTC	CASSSDDAPPYNEQFF
few	TRBJ2-1	TRBV5-6	TRBD1	TGTGCCAGCAGCGGGGGCAGGGGGTCCTACAATGAGCAGTTCTTC	CASSGGRGSYNEQFF
-	TRBJ1-5	TRBV18	-	TGTGCCAGCTCACCCCGGACAGATAATCAGCCCCAGCATTTT	CASSPRTDNQPQHF
-	TRBJ2-3	TRBV7-2	-	TGTGCCAGCAGCTTAGCAGCCTGGACAGATACGCAGTATTTT	CASSLAAWTDTQYF
-	TRBJ1-1	TRBV11-2	-	TGTGCCAGCAGCTTCCAGAAGGGAGGGTCCATGAACACTGAAGCTTTCTTT	CASSFQKGGSMNTEAFF
-	TRBJ1-4	TRBV27	-	TGTGCCAGGGGTGAGGGAGGGGAAGGGGAAAAACTGTTTTTT	CARGEGGEGEKLFF
-	TRBJ1-4	TRBV25-1	-	TGTGCCAGCAGTGATGGGGGAATTGAAAAACTGTTTTTT	CASSDGGIEKLFF
-	TRBJ1-1	TRBV12-3/TRBV12-4	-	TGTGCCAGCAGTTTATATGGGCTATCAGCTTTCTTT	CASSLYGLSAFF
few	TRBJ2-2	TRBV5-4	TRBD2	TGTGCCAGCAGCTCTATAGGCGGGAGGGCCGGCCGGCACGGGGAGCTGTTTTTT	CASSSIGGRAGRHGELFF
-	TRBJ2-3	TRBV6-5	-	TGTGCCAGCAGCTTGAGTAGGACAGATACGCAGTATTTT	CASSLSRTDTQYF
once	TRBJ2-7	TRBV3-1/TRBV3-2	TRBD2	TGTGCCAGCAGCCGGCGCGGGAGCAACAACGAGCAGTACTTC	CASSRRGSNNEQYF
-	TRBJ2-6	TRBV5-5	-	TGTGCCAGCAGCTTGGGGCCCAGCGGAAGAATCTCTGGGGCCAACGTCCTGACTTTC	CASSLGPSGRISGANVLTF
few	TRBJ2-7	TRBV30	-	TGTGCCTGGTCCTGGGGCACCAACGAGCAGTACTTC	CAWSWGTNEQYF
-	TRBJ1-4	TRBV14	TRBD1	TGTGCCAGCAGCCTCCGACAGGGGGATGAAAAACTGTTTTTT	CASSLRQGDEKLFF
-	TRBJ1-4	TRBV7-9	-	TGTGCCAGCAGCTTTGACCTAATGAGGGAAAAACTGTTTTTT	CASSFDLMREKLFF
-	TRBJ2-5	TRBV7-6	-	TGTGCCAGCAGCTTAGGGACAGCCCCGGCAGAGACCCAGTACTTC	CASSLGTAPAETQYF
-	TRBJ2-7	TRBV9	-	TGTGCCAGCAGCGTAGGTGGGACACCTACCTACGAGCAGTACTTC	CASSVGGTPTYEQYF